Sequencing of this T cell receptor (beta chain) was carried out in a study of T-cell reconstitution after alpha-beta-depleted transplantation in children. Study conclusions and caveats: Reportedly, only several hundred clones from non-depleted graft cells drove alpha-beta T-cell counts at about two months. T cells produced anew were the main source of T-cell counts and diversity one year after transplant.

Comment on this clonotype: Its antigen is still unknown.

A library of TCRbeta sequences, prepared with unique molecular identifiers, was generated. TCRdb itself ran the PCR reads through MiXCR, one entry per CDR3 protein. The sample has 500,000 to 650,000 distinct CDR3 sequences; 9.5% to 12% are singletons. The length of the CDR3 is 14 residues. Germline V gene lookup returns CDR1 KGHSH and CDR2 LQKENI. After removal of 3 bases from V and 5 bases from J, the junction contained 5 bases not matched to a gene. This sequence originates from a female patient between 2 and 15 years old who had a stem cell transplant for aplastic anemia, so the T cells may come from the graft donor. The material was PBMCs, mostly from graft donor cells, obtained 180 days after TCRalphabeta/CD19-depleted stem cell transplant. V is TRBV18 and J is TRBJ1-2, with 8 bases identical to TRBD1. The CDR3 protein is CASSPRRQGYGYTF. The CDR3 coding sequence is TGTGCCAGCTCACCCCGGCGACAGGGGTATGGCTACACCTTC. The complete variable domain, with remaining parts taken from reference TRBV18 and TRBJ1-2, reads NAGVMQNPRHLVRRRGQEARLRCSPMKGHSHVYWYRQLPEEGLKFMVYLQKENIIDESGMPKERFSAEFPKEGPSILRIQQVVRGDSAAYFCASSPRRQGYGYTFGSGTRLTVV.